The sequence of this T cell receptor (beta chain) was determined in a study of blood T cell repertoires in COVID-19. Study-wide background: The analysed material was cDNA or gDNA that came from T cells, B-cell-depleted T cells, or PBMCs.

The table came from immunoSEQ multiplex PCR; TCRdb's copy has only in-frame clones and leaves some out. This table holds 150,000 to 200,000 clones, 85% to 90% found once. The V gene lost 6 bases and the J gene lost 0 bases, with 12 bases spanning the gap. The CDR3 runs 16 residues. Germline-derived CDR1 and CDR2 are MNHEY and SMNVEV (reference sequence). J is TRBJ2-6 and V is TRBV27; the D gene is possibly TRBD1 (5 bases). The sample comprised peripheral blood. This receptor was identified in a woman older than 75 in a cohort sampled during active or convalescent COVID-19. The CDR3 loop reads CASSPWGPSGANVLTF. In DNA form, the CDR3 reads TGTGCCAGCAGCCCATGGGGCCCCTCTGGGGCCAACGTCCTGACTTTC.